This T cell receptor (beta chain) is drawn from a study of T cells in Graves' hyperthyroidism and ophthalmopathy. For the study at large: Upon initial diagnosis and before any treatment, peripheral blood was collected.

Germline V gives CDR1 MNHNS, CDR2 SASEGT. V lost 4 bases and J 7 bases, leaving 17 bases between the germline ends. This CDR3 is built from 14 residues. Authors of the study amplified TCR beta CDR3 regions from RNA transcripts. Researchers ran a first-round RT-PCR on the TCR CDR3 using the HTBI primer set. TCRdb independently ran MiXCR on the multiplex PCR reads; one entry per CDR3 protein. Here the sample spans roughly 740,000 distinct CDR3 sequences, 16% being singletons. The table lists this clonotype with many counts. Material: blood. The receptor was derived from a young man with Graves' hyperthyroidism. This chain joins TRBV6-1 and TRBJ2-7; tentative D call: TRBD1 (6 bases). CDR3 DNA: TGTGCCAGCAGTGTGTCGGACAGCCTACGGGAGCAGTACTTC. This encodes CASSVSDSLREQYF.